The 30 T cell receptor beta chains presented below share a single source sample, sequenced in a study of response to subunit inactivated influenza vaccine. TCRdb independently ran MiXCR on the RT-PCR reads; one entry per CDR3 protein. The profile covers 500,000 to 600,000 distinct CDR3 sequences, with about 11% appearing a single time and roughly 11% taken by the ten largest. Another study also made use of these data, one on T cells expressing NK-cell markers. That source notes: Making the TCR beta cDNA relied on 5'RACE template switching with UMIs.

This specimen consisted of PBMCs from blood, obtained on the day of vaccination. The source of these receptors is a man in his fifties or sixties who received an inactivated influenza vaccine.

This clonotype was detected only a few times. V is TRBV12-3 or TRBV12-4 and J is TRBJ2-2; the D is unclear. V was clipped by 2 bases and J by 4 bases, with 5 bases between them. The CDR3 contains 13 residues. CDR3 coding DNA: TGTGCCAGCAGTTTAAAGAGCACCGGGGAGCTGTTTTTT. This sequence encodes CASSLKSTGELFF.

Regarding this clonotype: The junction and the germline gene differ at one end; a read error may be behind it. This chain connects TRBV5-4 to TRBJ2-7; perhaps D is TRBD1 or TRBD2 (5 bases each). The CDR3 has 14 amino acids. Germline-derived CDR1 and CDR2 are SGHNT and YYREEE (reference sequence). The CDR3 DNA reads TGTGCCATCAGCTTCGGGACGGTCTCCTACGAGCAGTACTTC. Amino acid sequence: CAISFGTVSYEQYF.

Ten or more counts support this clonotype. This rearrangement joins TRBV14 to TRBJ1-6, with D uncertain. Trimming took 1 base from V and 6 from J, leaving 7 bases between them. The CDR3 totals 14 residues. Germline-derived CDR1 and CDR2 are SGHDN and FVKESK. The CDR3 nucleotides are TGTGCCAGCAGCCAAGGACAAATTAATTCACCCCTCCACTTT. Protein sequence: CASSQGQINSPLHF.

V usage is TRBV20-1 and J usage is TRBJ2-2, with D hard to call. This CDR3 region has 13 residues. V gave up 3 bases and J gave up 7 bases, with 12 bases separating them. CDR1 is DFQATT and CDR2 is SNEGSKA in the germline V gene (reference sequence). CDR3 sequence: CSARDLIDGELFF. In DNA, the CDR3 is TGCAGTGCTAGGGATCTGATAGACGGGGAGCTGTTTTTT.

Worth noting for this clonotype: The junction departs from germline at one end; a sequencing error may be responsible. The gene calls are TRBV6-5 and TRBJ2-7, with D tentatively TRBD1 (6 bases). CDR3 length: 14 residues. In germline, CDR1 is MNHEY, CDR2 SVGAGI. This chain's CDR3 is CVSSYSAGAYEQYF. In DNA form, the CDR3 reads TGTGTCAGCAGTTACTCGGCAGGGGCCTACGAGCAGTACTTC.

The CDR3, as DNA: TGTGCCAGCAGCTTATTTGGGGGGGACAGCCAATACAATGAGCAGTTCTTC. It codes for CASSLFGGDSQYNEQFF. The gene calls are TRBV7-3 and TRBJ2-1; D tentatively reads TRBD1 or TRBD2 (7 bases each). The CDR3 is made up of 17 amino acids. The V end lost 2 bases, the J end lost 4 bases, and 18 bases lay between the germline ends. Germline V lookup: CDR1 SGHTA, CDR2 FQGTGA.

The CDR3 region is CASRPPLGQGYEQYF. CDR3 nucleotide sequence: TGTGCCAGCAGACCCCCCCTTGGACAGGGCTACGAGCAGTACTTC. The chain is built from TRBV28 and TRBJ2-7; 8 bases line up with TRBD1. CDR3 length: 15 residues. V lost 6 bases, J lost 3 bases, and 10 bases stayed unmatched. Germline V gene sequence: CDR1 MDHEN, CDR2 SYDVKM.

This clonotype has just a few counts. The V and J genes are TRBV6-2 or TRBV6-3 and TRBJ2-2; D unclear. V was cut by 6 bases and J by 3 bases, with 14 bases left in between. Per germline, CDR1 MNHEY and CDR2 SVGEGT. The CDR3 is 15 residues long. The CDR3 DNA sequence: TGTGCCAGCAGCTACCCTTCGTGGGACACCGGGGAGCTGTTTTTT. Translating it yields CASSYPSWDTGELFF.

This chain links TRBV30 with TRBJ2-7; 7 positions agree with TRBD1. This CDR3 comprises 14 residues. Germline values: CDR1 GTSNPN, CDR2 SVGIG (reference sequence). V was pared by 5 bases and J by 3 bases, with 10 bases of the junction left unmatched. CDR3 in amino acids: CAWGMTGRIYEQYF. The CDR3 region has the DNA TGTGCCTGGGGGATGACAGGGCGAATCTACGAGCAGTACTTC.

The V and J genes are TRBV6-2 or TRBV6-3 and TRBJ2-2; D gene ambiguous. There are 12 residues in the CDR3. Germline V lookup: CDR1 MNHEY, CDR2 SVGEGT. Between the trimmed V and J ends, which lost 7 bases and 1 base, there was a span of 4 bases. The CDR3 spells CASTMNTGELFF. In DNA form, the CDR3 reads TGTGCCAGCACTATGAACACCGGGGAGCTGTTTTTT.

This chain links TRBV6-2 or TRBV6-3 with TRBJ2-3; 12 bases map to TRBD2. The trim removed 8 bases at V and 9 bases at J, leaving 6 bases unmatched. CDR1 is MNHEY and CDR2 is SVGEGT in the germline V gene. This CDR3 comprises 13 residues. This CDR3 is CASAGTSGSTQYF. The CDR3, as DNA: TGTGCCAGCGCCGGGACTAGCGGGTCGACGCAGTATTTT.

V usage is TRBV10-3 and J usage is TRBJ2-7; perhaps TRBD1 as D (5 bases). The CDR3 consists of 12 residues. In germline, CDR1 is ENHRY, CDR2 SYGVKD. V lost 4 bases and J 7 bases, leaving 11 bases between the germline ends. CDR3: CAISAQGTEQYF. CDR3 nucleotides: TGTGCCATCAGTGCCCAGGGTACGGAGCAGTACTTC.

This clonotype turned up a few times. The DNA for the CDR3 is TGCAGTGCTAGAGTCCACCGGGACAGGGAGCAGTTCTTC. This translates into CSARVHRDREQFF. The chain couples TRBV20-1 to TRBJ2-1, with 8 nucleotides matching TRBD1. V gave up 1 base and J gave up 10 bases; unmatched junction bases: 6. Germline lookup yields CDR1 DFQATT and CDR2 SNEGSKA (reference sequence). The CDR3 is made up of 13 amino acids.

Ten or more counts support this clonotype. The genes are TRBV14 and TRBJ2-3; a possible D gene is TRBD1 (5 bases). The CDR3 consists of 15 residues. Germline V gives CDR1 SGHDN, CDR2 FVKESK. Deletions cut 1 base from V and 3 bases from J, with 11 bases between. The DNA of the CDR3 is TGTGCCAGCAGCCAAGGTGGGGCATGGACAGATACGCAGTATTTT. This encodes CASSQGGAWTDTQYF.

This clonotype has a count of ten or more. V usage is TRBV29-1 and J usage is TRBJ2-1; tentatively, D is TRBD1 (5 bases). The CDR3 contains 14 residues. Per the germline V gene, CDR1 is SQVTM and CDR2 is ANQGSEA. The ends were cut back, 7 bases at V and 5 bases at J, with 18 bases in the middle. The CDR3 nucleotides are TGCAGCGGTGAGAGTCGACAAGGGGACAATGAGCAGTTCTTC. It is translated as CSGESRQGDNEQFF.

The CDR3 nucleotides read TGTGCCAGCAGCTTCGACTTGGGGGAGACCCAGTACTTC. Protein: CASSFDLGETQYF. The rearrangement links TRBV3-1 to TRBJ2-5; D remains ambiguous. V was trimmed by 5 bases and J by 5 bases, leaving 12 bases between them. This CDR3 has 13 residues. Germline V CDR1 and CDR2: LGHDT, YNNKEL (reference sequence).

This clonotype was seen ten or more times. This rearrangement joins TRBV20-1 to TRBJ2-1; 9 positions match TRBD2. CDR1 and CDR2 (germline): DFQATT, SNEGSKA (reference sequence). The CDR3 loop spans 14 amino acids. V shed 1 base, J shed 6 bases, and the junction held 4 bases outside the gene matches. Here the CDR3 DNA reads TGCAGTGCTAGAGGTAGCGGGGGTTCCAATGAGCAGTTCTTC. Encoded protein: CSARGSGGSNEQFF.

The rearrangement links TRBV20-1 to TRBJ2-1; D possibly uses TRBD1 or TRBD2 (5 bases each). Per the germline V gene, CDR1 is DFQATT and CDR2 is SNEGSKA (reference sequence). V was trimmed by 5 bases and J by 4 bases, leaving 21 bases between them. CDR3 length: 16 amino acids. The DNA for the CDR3 is TGCAGTGCTCCTTCCCCTCTGGGGGAAGATTACAATGAGCAGTTCTTC. It translates to CSAPSPLGEDYNEQFF.

V usage is TRBV6-2 or TRBV6-3 and J usage is TRBJ2-1; 8 bases fit TRBD2. This CDR3 spans 14 amino acids. Trimming at V came to 5 bases and at J to 8 bases, leaving 8 bases not matched to a gene. CDR1 is MNHEY and CDR2 is SVGEGT in the germline V gene. CDR3 sequence (DNA): TGTGCCAGCAGTCCAGGACTAGCTACCGATGAGCAGTTCTTC. This sequence encodes CASSPGLATDEQFF.

This clonotype was counted ten times or more. This rearrangement joins TRBV20-1 to TRBJ2-5, with a tentative D call TRBD1 (6 bases). The CDR3 sequence is 13 residues long. With 6 bases removed from V and 0 bases from J, the gap between germline ends came to 11 bases. Per germline, CDR1 DFQATT and CDR2 SNEGSKA (reference sequence). The CDR3: CSANRAYQETQYF. The CDR3 DNA is TGCAGTGCCAACAGGGCGTACCAAGAGACCCAGTACTTC.

The gene calls are TRBV28 and TRBJ2-1; a possible D gene is TRBD2 (6 bases). The length of the CDR3 is 14 residues. Germline V gene data show CDR1 as MDHEN and CDR2 as SYDVKM. V lost 5 bases and J lost 12, with 20 bases in between. Here the CDR3 reads CASSAAPLEGLQFF. CDR3 bases: TGTGCCAGCAGTGCGGCCCCCTTAGAGGGACTGCAGTTCTTC. Together with reference TRBV28 and TRBJ2-1, the CDR3 gives the full variable domain: DVKVTQSSRYLVKRTGEKVFLECVQDMDHENMFWYRQDPGLGLRLIYFSYDVKMKEKGDIPEGYSVSREKKERFSLILESASTNQTSMYLCASSAAPLEGLQFFGPGTRLTVL.

V usage is TRBV25-1 and J usage is TRBJ2-3, with D perhaps matching TRBD1 or TRBD2 (6 bases each). Germline V gene sequence: CDR1 MGHDK, CDR2 SYGVNS. Trimming took off 9 bases at V and 5 bases at J, with 15 bases between the two ends. The CDR3 runs to 13 residues. CDR3 in DNA: TGTGCCAGTTATAGCCGGGGGCTAGATACGCAGTATTTT. Its protein product is CASYSRGLDTQYF.

J is TRBJ2-2 and V is TRBV12-3 or TRBV12-4; D is unclear. This CDR3 contains 13 residues. V lost 2 bases and J lost 7, with 8 bases in between. CDR3 sequence: CASSLRSLGELFF. CDR3 sequence (DNA): TGTGCCAGCAGTTTAAGGTCCCTCGGGGAGCTGTTTTTT.

This chain uses TRBV5-1 with TRBJ2-5, with 10 nucleotides matching TRBD2. The CDR3 has 16 amino acids. Per germline, CDR1 SGHRS and CDR2 YFSETQ. Trimming took 4 bases from V and 1 from J; bases not matched to a gene: 7. This CDR3 is CASSRSPSGGQETQYF. Here the CDR3 DNA reads TGCGCCAGCAGCCGGAGCCCTAGCGGGGGCCAAGAGACCCAGTACTTC.

This clonotype was picked up a small number of times. The chain joins TRBV11-2 to TRBJ2-1; a weak D match, TRBD2 (6 bases). This CDR3 spans 16 amino acids. Germline V CDR1 and CDR2: SGHAT, FQNNGV. V was shortened by 4 bases and J by 2 bases, with 15 bases between the two germline ends. The CDR3 sequence: CASSSMRGETYNEQFF. CDR3 DNA: TGTGCCAGCAGCTCAATGCGGGGAGAGACCTACAATGAGCAGTTCTTC.

This clonotype was detected ten times or more. The chain recombines TRBV7-9 with TRBJ2-2; possible D gene TRBD2, 6 bases. Germline lookup yields CDR1 SEHNR and CDR2 FQNEAQ (reference sequence). Trimming cost V 4 bases and J 6 bases, with 15 bases left between them. The CDR3 runs 15 residues. The CDR3 nucleotides are TGTGCCAGCAGCTGGAGGGCTAGTGGTTCCGGGGAGCTGTTTTTT. This translates into CASSWRASGSGELFF.

This clonotype was seen only a few times. The V gene is TRBV12-3 or TRBV12-4, the J gene TRBJ1-6; no reliable D call. The CDR3 length is 14 residues. Trimming removed 5 bases from V and 1 base from J, with 6 bases in between. The CDR3 nucleotides read TGTGCCAGCAGTATGGGGTCCTATAATTCACCCCTCCACTTT. Its translation: CASSMGSYNSPLHF.

This chain joins TRBV7-9 and TRBJ1-1; D might be TRBD1 (5 bases). The CDR3 length is 14 residues. The V gene's germline CDR1 is SEHNR and CDR2 FQNEAQ (reference sequence). Trimming left V 8 bases short and J 1 base short, with 14 bases between. Written as DNA, the CDR3 is TGTGCCAGCGGGCCCCCGGGGGAGAACACTGAAGCTTTCTTT. It yields the protein CASGPPGENTEAFF.

This clonotype occurred many times. CDR3 sequence: CASSPGGFYNQPQHF. Written as DNA, the CDR3 is TGTGCCAGCAGTCCGGGGGGTTTTTATAATCAGCCCCAGCATTTT. The chain uses TRBV28 and TRBJ1-5; weak D call: TRBD1 (5 bases). V was pared by 5 bases and J by 4 bases, with 15 bases between. This CDR3 is built from 15 residues. Per the germline V gene, CDR1 is MDHEN and CDR2 is SYDVKM.

The table lists this clonotype with many counts. The DNA for the CDR3 is TGTGCCAGCAGCTTGGGGCGTGTCGGGGTACACACCGGGGAGCTGTTTTTT. Its protein is CASSLGRVGVHTGELFF. The gene calls are TRBV5-6 and TRBJ2-2; weak D call: TRBD2 (5 bases). CDR1 and CDR2 (germline): SGHDT, YYEEEE. V was trimmed by 0 bases and J by 3 bases, leaving 15 bases between them. This CDR3 is built from 17 residues.